This TCR beta chain comes out of a study of tissue T cells after allogeneic stem cell transplantation. Assay used: immunoSEQ multiplex PCR; TCRdb lists only in-frame clones, some missing. The sample consists of 600 to 900 clones, around three quarters of them appearing once. The trim removed 5 bases at V and 2 bases at J, leaving 10 bases unmatched. Germline V gene data show CDR1 as LNHDA and CDR2 as SQIVND (reference sequence). The CDR3 length is 16 residues. The V and J genes are TRBV19 and TRBJ1-2; 8 positions agree with TRBD1. This specimen consisted of bone marrow, obtained at autopsy. This clonotype originated in a female patient aged 18 to 55 with steroid-refractory graft-versus-host disease after an allogeneic stem cell transplant. Some T cells may possibly be graft donor cells. The CDR3 sequence: CASSAFSGQVNYGYTF. The CDR3 DNA reads as TGTGCCAGTAGTGCCTTTTCGGGACAGGTAAACTATGGCTACACCTTC.